This is a list of T cell receptor beta chains from one sample in a study of blood T cell repertoires in COVID-19. Method: immunoSEQ multiplex PCR; TCRdb's copy keeps in-frame clones and lacks some. The sample yields under 300,000 clones, roughly 79% seen once. The material sequenced was peripheral blood. The receptors here all came from a woman in her sixties with active or convalescent COVID-19. The CDR3 runs from the conserved cysteine through the conserved F or W. D genes are given only for firm matches. Size tells how often a clone was seen (once, few, many) or the class of an expanded clone, and some rows leave it out.

v_call: TRBV12-5
clone_size: once
d_call: .
j_call: TRBJ2-2
cdr3_nt: TGTGCTAGTGGCAAGAGAGGCGGCACCGGGGAGCTGTTTTTT
cdr3_aa: CASGKRGGTGELFF

v_call: TRBV7-2
clone_size: .
d_call: TRBD1
j_call: TRBJ1-4
cdr3_nt: TGTGCCAGCAGCTTAGTTCTTCAGGGGGGTAGAGAAAAACTGTTTTTT
cdr3_aa: CASSLVLQGGREKLFF

v_call: TRBV5-4
clone_size: few
d_call: .
j_call: TRBJ2-2
cdr3_nt: TGTGCCAGCAGCTTAAGGGGATGGAACACCGGGGAGCTGTTTTTT
cdr3_aa: CASSLRGWNTGELFF

v_call: TRBV5-1
clone_size: .
d_call: TRBD2
j_call: TRBJ2-3
cdr3_nt: TGCGCCAGCAGCTTGGAGACTAGCGGGGGGGTTACAGATACGCAGTATTTT
cdr3_aa: CASSLETSGGVTDTQYF

v_call: TRBV5-8
clone_size: .
d_call: .
j_call: TRBJ1-2
cdr3_nt: TGTGCCAGCAGCCCCCACAGTAACTATGGCTACACCTTC
cdr3_aa: CASSPHSNYGYTF

v_call: TRBV18
clone_size: .
d_call: .
j_call: TRBJ1-2
cdr3_nt: TGTGCCAGCTCACCACCCACGGTACTTCGGGGCTACACCTTC
cdr3_aa: CASSPPTVLRGYTF

v_call: TRBV23-1
clone_size: .
d_call: .
j_call: TRBJ1-5
cdr3_nt: TGCGCCACGAGGACAAGCAATCAGCCCCAGCATTTT
cdr3_aa: CATRTSNQPQHF

v_call: TRBV6-5
clone_size: .
d_call: TRBD1
j_call: TRBJ1-6
cdr3_nt: TGTGCCAGCAGCTACACGCGGACAGGGGATTCACCCCTCCACTTT
cdr3_aa: CASSYTRTGDSPLHF

v_call: TRBV10-1
clone_size: .
d_call: TRBD1
j_call: TRBJ2-1
cdr3_nt: TGCGCCAGCAGTACAGGGGGCCCCTACAATGAGCAGTTCTTC
cdr3_aa: CASSTGGPYNEQFF

v_call: TRBV2
clone_size: .
d_call: .
j_call: TRBJ1-6
cdr3_nt: TGTGCCAGCAATAGAGGACTTGCGAATTCACCCCTCCACTTT
cdr3_aa: CASNRGLANSPLHF

v_call: TRBV6-1
clone_size: .
d_call: TRBD2
j_call: TRBJ2-7
cdr3_nt: TGTGCCAGCAGTGATCAGCCAGCGGGGTTCTACGAGCAGTACTTC
cdr3_aa: CASSDQPAGFYEQYF

v_call: TRBV19
clone_size: .
d_call: TRBD1
j_call: TRBJ1-2
cdr3_nt: TGTGCCAGTAGTGCTGGACAGGGGGCGAATGGCTACACCTTC
cdr3_aa: CASSAGQGANGYTF

v_call: TRBV5-1
clone_size: .
d_call: .
j_call: TRBJ2-3
cdr3_nt: TGCGCCAGCAGCTTGGACTACACAGATACGCAGTATTTT
cdr3_aa: CASSLDYTDTQYF

v_call: TRBV2
clone_size: .
d_call: TRBD1
j_call: TRBJ1-6
cdr3_nt: TGTGCCAGGCCCGGACAGGCCAATTCACCCCTCCACTTT
cdr3_aa: CARPGQANSPLHF

v_call: TRBV9
clone_size: .
d_call: TRBD1
j_call: TRBJ1-2
cdr3_nt: TGTGCCAGCAGCCTTCCGGGACAGGGGTTCTATGGCTACACCTTC
cdr3_aa: CASSLPGQGFYGYTF

v_call: TRBV12-5
clone_size: .
d_call: TRBD1
j_call: TRBJ1-5
cdr3_nt: TGTGCTAGTGGTTTGGTCGGGACAGGCCCGCCCCTTTATAGCAATCAGCCCCAGCATTTT
cdr3_aa: CASGLVGTGPPLYSNQPQHF

v_call: TRBV7-3
clone_size: once
d_call: .
j_call: TRBJ1-5
cdr3_nt: TGTGCCAGCAGCTTAACACCGAGTAATCAGCCCCAGCATTTT
cdr3_aa: CASSLTPSNQPQHF

v_call: TRBV28
clone_size: .
d_call: TRBD1
j_call: TRBJ2-7
cdr3_nt: TGTGCCAGCAGTTTTTTCCGTGACGCTGGGACAGGGAATCTCTACGAGCAGTACTTC
cdr3_aa: CASSFFRDAGTGNLYEQYF

v_call: TRBV3-1/TRBV3-2
clone_size: .
d_call: .
j_call: TRBJ2-3
cdr3_nt: TGTGCCAGCAGCCATGGTCGTAGGGGGGGCCCTTTGACAGATACGCAGTATTTT
cdr3_aa: CASSHGRRGGPLTDTQYF

v_call: TRBV5-6
clone_size: .
d_call: TRBD2
j_call: TRBJ2-2
cdr3_nt: TGTGCCAGCAGCTCCCGAGGACTAGCGGGGGGAACCGGGGAGCTGTTTTTT
cdr3_aa: CASSSRGLAGGTGELFF

v_call: TRBV7-2
clone_size: .
d_call: .
j_call: TRBJ2-3
cdr3_nt: TGTGCCAGCAGCTTACTATCTAGCACAGATACGCAGTATTTT
cdr3_aa: CASSLLSSTDTQYF

v_call: TRBV19
clone_size: .
d_call: .
j_call: TRBJ1-2
cdr3_nt: TGTGCCAGTAGTATAGGAAGACAGATGCCCTATGGCTACACCTTC
cdr3_aa: CASSIGRQMPYGYTF

v_call: TRBV6-1
clone_size: .
d_call: .
j_call: TRBJ1-2
cdr3_nt: TGTGCCAGCAGTGAATACCCCACAGGGAACTATGGCTACACCTTC
cdr3_aa: CASSEYPTGNYGYTF

v_call: TRBV7-9
clone_size: .
d_call: .
j_call: TRBJ1-6
cdr3_nt: TGTGCCAGCAGCCGAGCCCGGGACACGTTTAATTCACCCCTCCACTTT
cdr3_aa: CASSRARDTFNSPLHF

v_call: TRBV3-1/TRBV3-2
clone_size: .
d_call: TRBD1
j_call: TRBJ1-4
cdr3_nt: TGTGCCAGCAGGCCAACAGGGGCGTCTAATGAAAAACTGTTTTTT
cdr3_aa: CASRPTGASNEKLFF

v_call: TRBV4-1
clone_size: .
d_call: .
j_call: TRBJ2-7
cdr3_nt: TGCGCCAGCAGCGCCGGGACTCATAGTGGCTACGAGCAGTACTTC
cdr3_aa: CASSAGTHSGYEQYF

v_call: TRBV5-4
clone_size: .
d_call: .
j_call: TRBJ1-2
cdr3_nt: TGTGCCAGCAGCTCGGGGGTTGACTATGGCTACACCTTC
cdr3_aa: CASSSGVDYGYTF

v_call: TRBV7-9
clone_size: many
d_call: TRBD1
j_call: TRBJ2-7
cdr3_nt: TGTGCCAGCAGCCTATCGACAGGGGGGTACGAGCAGTACTTC
cdr3_aa: CASSLSTGGYEQYF

v_call: TRBV12-5
clone_size: .
d_call: .
j_call: TRBJ1-1
cdr3_nt: TGTGCTAGTGGGGGGAGGACGGCTTACACTGAAGCTTTCTTT
cdr3_aa: CASGGRTAYTEAFF

v_call: TRBV5-1
clone_size: .
d_call: .
j_call: TRBJ2-2
cdr3_nt: TGCGCCAGCAGCTTAAATAGGCAGGGCAAGGCCGGGGAGCTGTTTTTT
cdr3_aa: CASSLNRQGKAGELFF

v_call: TRBV6-5
clone_size: few
d_call: .
j_call: TRBJ2-7
cdr3_nt: TGTGCCGGGGGACTCCACGAGCAGTACTTC
cdr3_aa: CAGGLHEQYF

v_call: TRBV4-2
clone_size: .
d_call: TRBD2
j_call: TRBJ2-3
cdr3_nt: TGTGCCAGCAGCCAAAGCGGGGGGGTCACAGATACGCAGTATTTT
cdr3_aa: CASSQSGGVTDTQYF

v_call: TRBV6-5
clone_size: few
d_call: .
j_call: TRBJ2-1
cdr3_nt: TGTGCCAGCAGTTACATGCAGGATTACAATGAGCAGTTCTTC
cdr3_aa: CASSYMQDYNEQFF

v_call: TRBV4-1
clone_size: .
d_call: TRBD2
j_call: TRBJ2-3
cdr3_nt: TGCGCCAGCAGCCAAGAAGTAGCGGGGGCCGGGGTCGCAGATACGCAGTATTTT
cdr3_aa: CASSQEVAGAGVADTQYF

v_call: TRBV7-6
clone_size: .
d_call: .
j_call: TRBJ1-6
cdr3_nt: TGTGCCAGCAGCTTAGTTAAGCGCGGGCGGTTTAATTCACCCCTCCACTTT
cdr3_aa: CASSLVKRGRFNSPLHF

v_call: TRBV19
clone_size: .
d_call: TRBD1
j_call: TRBJ1-5
cdr3_nt: TGTGCCAGTAGTATGAGGTCTTTGGGGGACAGCTTCAATCAGCCCCAGCATTTT
cdr3_aa: CASSMRSLGDSFNQPQHF

v_call: TRBV30
clone_size: .
d_call: TRBD1
j_call: TRBJ1-2
cdr3_nt: TGTGCCTGGAAGGGACAGGGGGCCGCCTATGGCTACACCTTC
cdr3_aa: CAWKGQGAAYGYTF

v_call: TRBV10-3
clone_size: .
d_call: .
j_call: TRBJ2-1
cdr3_nt: TGTGCCATCAGGGGAGGTCCGCTGGGTGACAATGAGCAGTTCTTC
cdr3_aa: CAIRGGPLGDNEQFF

v_call: TRBV19
clone_size: .
d_call: TRBD2
j_call: TRBJ2-3
cdr3_nt: TGTGCCAGTAGTATCGGACTAGCACCAGATACGCAGTATTTT
cdr3_aa: CASSIGLAPDTQYF

v_call: TRBV5-6
clone_size: .
d_call: TRBD1
j_call: TRBJ1-5
cdr3_nt: TGTGCCAGCAGCCTGTGGGGGACAGGATCCAATCAGCCCCAGCATTTT
cdr3_aa: CASSLWGTGSNQPQHF

v_call: TRBV4-3
clone_size: .
d_call: TRBD1
j_call: TRBJ1-2
cdr3_nt: TGCGCCAGCAGCCGGATCCACAGGGGGCTTCCCTATGGCTACACCTTC
cdr3_aa: CASSRIHRGLPYGYTF

v_call: TRBV7-8
clone_size: .
d_call: .
j_call: TRBJ2-3
cdr3_nt: TGTGCCAGCAGATCCCGCGGGGGCTTAACAGATACGCAGTATTTT
cdr3_aa: CASRSRGGLTDTQYF

v_call: TRBV4-3
clone_size: .
d_call: TRBD2
j_call: TRBJ2-3
cdr3_nt: TGCGCCAGCAGCCAAGAAAGACGGGGGGGTGTAGCAGATACGCAGTATTTT
cdr3_aa: CASSQERRGGVADTQYF

v_call: TRBV19
clone_size: .
d_call: TRBD1
j_call: TRBJ2-7
cdr3_nt: TGTGCCAGTAGTACCCCGGACAGGAGACAGTACTTC
cdr3_aa: CASSTPDRRQYF

v_call: TRBV5-1
clone_size: few
d_call: TRBD1
j_call: TRBJ1-1
cdr3_nt: TGCGCCAGCTTTGGCCCCGGGACAGGGTCTGAAGCTTTCTTT
cdr3_aa: CASFGPGTGSEAFF

v_call: TRBV30
clone_size: .
d_call: .
j_call: TRBJ1-6
cdr3_nt: TGTGCCTGGAGTGGACAGAATAATTCACCCCTCCACTTT
cdr3_aa: CAWSGQNNSPLHF

v_call: TRBV11-2
clone_size: .
d_call: TRBD2
j_call: TRBJ2-3
cdr3_nt: TGTGCCAGCAGCTTAGACGGGGGGGCTAGAGATACGCAGTATTTT
cdr3_aa: CASSLDGGARDTQYF

v_call: TRBV28
clone_size: .
d_call: TRBD1
j_call: TRBJ1-5
cdr3_nt: TGTGCCAGCAGTTCCGGGGACAGCCCTCTCAATCAGCCCCAGCATTTT
cdr3_aa: CASSSGDSPLNQPQHF

v_call: TRBV11-2
clone_size: few
d_call: .
j_call: TRBJ1-1
cdr3_nt: TGTGCCAGCAGCTTAGCAGGTTTGAACACTGAAGCTTTCTTT
cdr3_aa: CASSLAGLNTEAFF

v_call: TRBV30
clone_size: .
d_call: .
j_call: TRBJ2-5
cdr3_nt: TGTGCCTGGAGGGTACAGGGGACTGAGACCCAGTACTTC
cdr3_aa: CAWRVQGTETQYF

v_call: TRBV7-7
clone_size: .
d_call: .
j_call: TRBJ2-1
cdr3_nt: TGTGCCAGCAGCTCACTACTGGGCTCCTACAATGAGCAGTTCTTC
cdr3_aa: CASSSLLGSYNEQFF

v_call: TRBV27
clone_size: once
d_call: .
j_call: TRBJ1-2
cdr3_nt: TGTGCCAGCAGTCCAAGGGGGGGGAATGCCAACAATGGCTACACCTTC
cdr3_aa: CASSPRGGNANNGYTF

v_call: TRBV19
clone_size: .
d_call: .
j_call: TRBJ2-2
cdr3_nt: TGTGCCAGTAGCCACCCCGGGAAAACCGGGGAGCTGTTTTTT
cdr3_aa: CASSHPGKTGELFF